The clone carrying this T cell receptor beta chain was counted between two and nine times. The antigen remains undetermined. V lost 0 bases, J lost 5 bases, and 11 bases lay in between. Germline CDR1 is SGHRS and CDR2 is YFSETQ. The CDR3 extends over 14 amino acids. The time point: patch test 2, 6 weeks after DPC sensitization. Regarding treatment: therapeutic diphenylcyclopropenone sensitization with weekly scalp DPC. The study extracted total RNA from unfractionated whole blood. TCRdb passed the RACE reads through MiXCR, listing each CDR3 protein once. The table records 65,000 to 95,000 distinct CDR3 sequences, 6.6% of them present only once. The sample is drawn from a study of human T cells and chemical hapten exposure. The overall study: In the sensitization step, 2% DPC was placed on approximately 2 cm by approximately 2 cm of upper inner arm skin.

General study points: Significantly more large CDR3 similarity clusters arose among expanded TCRs than among controls.

The chain is built from TRBV5-1 and TRBJ1-1; D possibly corresponds to TRBD1 (5 bases). This TCR derives from a woman aged 25 to 39 with alopecia areata. Some clones in this sample may be carry-over from other donors' samples. The sample in question was whole blood, obtained in connection with sensitization to the hapten diphenylcyclopropenone (DPC). CDR3: CASSLAQGRTEAFF. DNA for the CDR3: TGCGCCAGCAGCTTGGCGCAGGGAAGGACTGAAGCTTTCTTT.